Below, 30 T cell receptor beta chains from the same sample are listed, as sequenced in a study of PD-1 blockade in classical Hodgkin lymphoma. Using immunoSEQ multiplex PCR, the repertoire was profiled, and TCRdb retains in-frame clones only, with some absent. This table has 20,000 to 25,000 clones, approximately 94% appearing once. Time point in this sample: newly diagnosed, previously untreated cHL patient sample. The sample consisted of peripheral blood mononuclear cells (PBMCs). These receptors all come from a human donor with classical Hodgkin lymphoma.

The CDR3 DNA reads as TGTGCCAGCAGTGAGTGGCGGCCCCCTTCATACAATGAGCAGTTCTTC. This sequence encodes CASSEWRPPSYNEQFF. This chain uses TRBV6-1 with TRBJ2-1; no definite D call. V lost 3 bases and J lost 4, with 16 bases in between. The CDR3 covers 16 residues. Germline V CDR1 and CDR2: MNHNS, SASEGT.

This chain links TRBV7-2 with TRBJ2-7; D is unclear. The V and J ends lost 5 bases and 5 bases respectively, with 16 bases between them. CDR3 size: 14 residues. Germline V gives CDR1 SGHTA, CDR2 FQGNSA. DNA for the CDR3: TGTGCCAGCAGCCGCGGTCGGGTATTTGACGAGCAGTACTTC. Its protein is CASSRGRVFDEQYF.

The chain is built from TRBV30 and TRBJ1-2; D is unresolved. The V end lost 4 bases, the J end lost 5 bases, and 11 bases lay between the germline ends. CDR3 length equals 12 residues. CDR1 and CDR2 from the germline V gene are GTSNPN and SVGIG (reference sequence). The CDR3 nucleotides read TGTGCCTGGATGACCCCAAGGTATGGCTACACCTTC. Translation gives CAWMTPRYGYTF.

The CDR3 DNA sequence: TGTGCCAACCAGAGGGGGGGCCCAGACCAAGAGACCCAGTACTTC. Translated: CANQRGGPDQETQYF. This chain links TRBV2 with TRBJ2-5; TRBD2 might be the D (7 bases). Germline-derived CDR1 and CDR2 are SNHLY and FYNNEI. The CDR3 runs to 15 residues. The germline V and J ends were trimmed by 10 bases and 0 bases, with 18 bases remaining between them.

The rearrangement links TRBV12-5 to TRBJ1-5, with a possible D match to TRBD1 (6 bases). The CDR3 has 13 amino acids. Germline-derived CDR1 and CDR2 are LGHNT and FRNRAP. Deletions cut 6 bases from V and 4 bases from J, with 10 bases between. In nucleotides, the CDR3 is TGTGCTAGTGGGCCCACAGGGAATCAGCCCCAGCATTTT. It is translated as CASGPTGNQPQHF.

The chain links TRBV19 to TRBJ2-2; 10 nucleotides match TRBD2. This CDR3 contains 14 residues. V was pared by 8 bases and J by 5 bases, with 5 bases of the junction left unmatched. Germline CDR1 and CDR2: LNHDA and SQIVND (reference sequence). The CDR3 loop reads CASHSGGWTGELFF. CDR3 nucleotide sequence: TGTGCCAGTCATAGCGGGGGGTGGACCGGGGAGCTGTTTTTT.

This clone ranks as medium-sized. This chain links TRBV19 with TRBJ2-5, with 12 bases lining up with TRBD2. CDR1 is LNHDA and CDR2 is SQIVND in the germline V gene (reference sequence). This CDR3 has 16 amino acids. With 9 bases clipped from V and 0 bases from J, the junction kept 8 bases outside the gene matches. The CDR3 loop reads CASGERTSGDQETQYF. CDR3 DNA sequence: TGTGCCAGCGGAGAAAGGACTAGCGGGGACCAAGAGACCCAGTACTTC.

This sequence joins TRBV18 and TRBJ2-5, with D perhaps TRBD2 (7 bases). CDR3 length equals 14 residues. Germline CDR1 KGHSH, CDR2 LQKENI. The V and J ends lost 3 bases and 4 bases respectively, with 12 bases between them. CDR3 DNA: TGTGCCAGCTCACCTCTCGGGGGGCGAGAGACCCAGTACTTC. This encodes CASSPLGGRETQYF.

The chain employs TRBV29-1 and TRBJ2-1; maybe TRBD2 (6 bases). Trimming took off 7 bases at V and 6 bases at J, with 19 bases between the two ends. The germline V gene encodes CDR1 SQVTM and CDR2 ANQGSEA. The CDR3 has 14 residues. The CDR3 loop is CSAGPGEMGNEQFF. CDR3 DNA: TGCAGCGCGGGCCCGGGGGAGATGGGCAATGAGCAGTTCTTC.

This rearrangement joins TRBV11-2 to TRBJ2-7; D gene unclear. Germline CDR1 reads SGHAT; CDR2 reads FQNNGV. The CDR3 is 12 amino acids. V lost 1 base, J lost 6 bases, and 7 bases lay in between. Written as DNA, the CDR3 is TGTGCCAGCAGCTTAGGGAGATTCGAGCAGTACTTC. Amino acids: CASSLGRFEQYF.

This chain links TRBV5-4 with TRBJ2-1, with 8 bases that match TRBD2. The germline CDR1 and CDR2 sequences are SGHNT and YYREEE (reference sequence). With 4 bases clipped from V and 0 bases from J, the junction kept 6 bases outside the gene matches. The CDR3 is 16 amino acids. CDR3 nucleotides: TGTGCCAGCAGCCTGGACGGGACTAGCTCCTACAATGAGCAGTTCTTC. This codes for CASSLDGTSSYNEQFF.

The chain is built from TRBV18 and TRBJ2-6, with a possible D match to TRBD2 (6 bases). The germline V gene has CDR1 KGHSH and CDR2 LQKENI. The CDR3 is 16 residues long. The ends were cut back, 3 bases at V and 3 bases at J, with 12 bases in the middle. The CDR3 nucleotides are TGTGCCAGCTCACCGGTGAGGGGAGGTGGGGCCAACGTCCTGACTTTC. This sequence encodes CASSPVRGGGANVLTF.

V is TRBV7-9 and J is TRBJ2-3; D is perhaps TRBD2 (5 bases). V lost 1 base, J lost 2 bases, and 10 bases lay in between. The CDR3 extends over 15 amino acids. Germline lookup yields CDR1 SEHNR and CDR2 FQNEAQ (reference sequence). The CDR3 is CASSLVFGLTDTQYF. For the CDR3, the DNA is TGTGCCAGCAGCTTAGTCTTCGGACTCACAGATACGCAGTATTTT.

The V and J genes are TRBV7-9 and TRBJ1-5; D is unresolved. The CDR3 extends over 13 amino acids. The V and J ends lost 4 bases and 10 bases respectively, with 14 bases between them. Germline V gene sequence: CDR1 SEHNR, CDR2 FQNEAQ (reference sequence). The CDR3 loop is CASSSGPGPPQHF. CDR3 nucleotides: TGTGCCAGCAGCTCCGGGCCCGGCCCACCCCAGCATTTT. The whole variable domain, filled in from reference TRBV7-9 and TRBJ1-5, reads DTGVSQNPRHKITKRGQNVTFRCDPISEHNRLYWYRQTLGQGPEFLTYFQNEAQLEKSRLLSDRFSAERPKGSFSTLEIQRTEQGDSAMYLCASSSGPGPPQHFGDGTRLSIL.

This chain uses TRBV6-5 with TRBJ2-7, with D tentatively TRBD1 (5 bases). The CDR3 totals 14 residues. The ends were cut back, 5 bases at V and 3 bases at J, with 14 bases in the middle. Per the germline V gene, CDR1 is MNHEY and CDR2 is SVGAGI. This CDR3 is CASSNGHLVYEQYF. CDR3 bases: TGTGCCAGCAGTAACGGACACCTAGTCTACGAGCAGTACTTC.

V is TRBV5-1 and J is TRBJ2-3; 11 bases fit TRBD2. The CDR3 contains 14 residues. Germline V gene sequence: CDR1 SGHRS, CDR2 YFSETQ. Unmatched junction bases numbered 2, after V lost 2 bases and J lost 6 bases. The DNA of the CDR3 is TGCGCCAGCAGCTTTAGCGGGGGGGCGGATACGCAGTATTTT. Protein sequence: CASSFSGGADTQYF.

CDR3 DNA sequence: TGCAGCGTTGCCGACAGTGAAACCTACGAGCAGTACTTC. Translating it yields CSVADSETYEQYF. The chain links TRBV29-1 to TRBJ2-7; a weak D match, TRBD1 (5 bases). Germline CDR1 SQVTM, CDR2 ANQGSEA. V dropped 4 bases and J dropped 2 bases, with 12 bases sitting between them. CDR3 length: 13 residues.

V is TRBV7-2 and J is TRBJ2-2; the D gene could be TRBD1 or TRBD2 (5 bases each). The CDR3 is 14 residues long. Germline lookup yields CDR1 SGHTA and CDR2 FQGNSA. The V and J ends lost 5 bases and 6 bases respectively, with 13 bases between them. This chain's CDR3 is CASSPGAGPGELFF. Written as DNA, the CDR3 is TGTGCCAGCAGCCCCGGGGCAGGGCCCGGGGAGCTGTTTTTT. Using reference TRBV7-2 and TRBJ2-2 for the parts outside the CDR3, the full variable domain is GAGVSQSPSNKVTEKGKDVELRCDPISGHTALYWYRQSLGQGLEFLIYFQGNSAPDKSGLPSDRFSAERTGGSVSTLTIQRTQQEDSAVYLCASSPGAGPGELFFGEGSRLTVL.

V is TRBV7-9 and J is TRBJ2-5; either TRBD1 or TRBD2 may fit D (5 bases each). The CDR3 contains 13 residues. V lost 5 bases to trimming and J lost 1 base, with 8 bases between them. Germline loops: CDR1 SEHNR, CDR2 FQNEAQ (reference sequence). The CDR3: CASSTGTQETQYF. CDR3 DNA sequence: TGTGCCAGCAGCACCGGGACCCAAGAGACCCAGTACTTC. The variable domain in full, completed from reference TRBV7-9 and TRBJ2-5, reads DTGVSQNPRHKITKRGQNVTFRCDPISEHNRLYWYRQTLGQGPEFLTYFQNEAQLEKSRLLSDRFSAERPKGSFSTLEIQRTEQGDSAMYLCASSTGTQETQYFGPGTRLLVL.

The CDR3 DNA sequence: TGTGCCAGCAATAAGCTGCCCTACGAGCAGTACTTC. It is translated as CASNKLPYEQYF. V usage is TRBV2 and J usage is TRBJ2-7; no firm D call. The V gene's germline CDR1 is SNHLY and CDR2 FYNNEI. Trimming removed 7 bases from V and 2 bases from J, with 9 bases in between. CDR3 length: 12 residues.

The DNA of the CDR3 is TGTGCCAGTACCGACAGGCCCAATCAGCCCCAGCATTTT. Protein product: CASTDRPNQPQHF. V gene TRBV6-7 combines with J gene TRBJ1-5, with D perhaps matching TRBD1 (6 bases). TRBV6-7 is assigned to the ORF class and has an uncertain function. This CDR3 contains 13 residues. Trimming cost V 9 bases and J 3 bases, with 12 bases left between them.

The chain combines TRBV5-8 with TRBJ1-5, with unresolved D. The V gene's germline CDR1 is SGHTS and CDR2 YDEGEE. The CDR3 sequence is 14 residues long. V dropped 2 bases and J dropped 2 bases, with 8 bases sitting between them. In nucleotides, the CDR3 is TGTGCCAGCAGCTTTCCGGCAGGCAATCAGCCCCAGCATTTT. Encoded protein: CASSFPAGNQPQHF.

The chain uses TRBV5-1 and TRBJ2-3; 8 bases align to TRBD2. CDR1 is SGHRS and CDR2 is YFSETQ in the germline V gene. V dropped 4 bases and J dropped 2; count of bases not matched to a gene: 9. The CDR3 covers 16 residues. The CDR3 loop reads CASSLRGGQPTDTQYF. CDR3 sequence (DNA): TGCGCCAGCAGCCTCCGGGGGGGGCAACCCACAGATACGCAGTATTTT.

This clone was found once. The rearrangement links TRBV4-3 to TRBJ2-1; D remains unclear. Trimming took 0 bases from V and 3 from J, leaving 21 bases between them. CDR1 and CDR2 from the germline V gene are LGHNA and YSLEER. The CDR3 sequence is 19 residues long. The CDR3 coding sequence is TGCGCCAGCAGCCAAGATTTGGGTGGTCGGACGATTTTCTACAATGAGCAGTTCTTC. Translation gives CASSQDLGGRTIFYNEQFF.

This clone was recorded once. V is TRBV10-2 and J is TRBJ2-5; 9 nucleotides agree with TRBD2. CDR1 is WSHSY and CDR2 is SAAADI in the germline V gene. V trimming: 4 bases; J trimming: 1 base; junction bases outside the gene matches: 7. This CDR3 contains 16 residues. The CDR3 DNA is TGCGCCAGCAGTGGGGTAGCGGGGGTGCTCCAAGAGACCCAGTACTTC. Protein product: CASSGVAGVLQETQYF.

The gene calls are TRBV29-1 and TRBJ2-5; unclear D gene. Germline CDR1 SQVTM, CDR2 ANQGSEA. V lost 3 bases and J 6 bases, leaving 5 bases between the germline ends. This CDR3 contains 10 residues. The CDR3 coding sequence is TGCAGCGTTGAGTATCAGACCCAGTACTTC. It translates to CSVEYQTQYF.

The chain carries TRBV6-1 and TRBJ2-7, with 8 nucleotides matching TRBD2. The CDR3 is 14 residues long. Germline CDR1 MNHNS, CDR2 SASEGT. Trimming removed 4 bases from V and 2 bases from J; junction bases left unmatched: 4. This CDR3 is CASSGGTRTYEQYF. The CDR3 nucleotides read TGTGCCAGCAGTGGGGGGACTAGAACCTACGAGCAGTACTTC.

The rearrangement uses TRBV11-1 and TRBJ2-3, with 12 bases fitting TRBD2. The CDR3 length is 16 residues. With V trimmed by 3 bases and J by 2 bases, 3 bases remained unmatched. Looked up from germline, CDR1 is SGHAT and CDR2 is FQDESV (reference sequence). The DNA of the CDR3 is TGTGCCAGCAGCTTCCGACTAGCGGGGGACACAGATACGCAGTATTTT. It encodes CASSFRLAGDTDTQYF. Full variable domain (missing parts from reference TRBV11-1 and TRBJ2-3): EAEVAQSPRYKITEKSQAVAFWCDPISGHATLYWYRQILGQGPELLVQFQDESVVDDSQLPKDRFSAERLKGVDSTLKIQPAELGDSAMYLCASSFRLAGDTDTQYFGPGTRLTVL.

The rearrangement joins TRBV7-2 to TRBJ2-5; 8 nucleotides match TRBD1. The germline gives CDR1 SGHTA, CDR2 FQGNSA. After removal of 8 bases from V and 10 bases from J, the junction contained 24 bases not matched to a gene. The CDR3 runs to 17 residues. The CDR3: CASAPDLGQGIGKDQYF. Written as DNA, the CDR3 is TGTGCCAGCGCCCCGGATCTCGGACAGGGTATAGGGAAGGACCAGTACTTC.

The chain is built from TRBV7-3 and TRBJ2-3; D tentatively reads TRBD1 or TRBD2 (5 bases each). Trimming left V 2 bases short and J 2 bases short, with 11 bases between. The CDR3 is 15 amino acids. The germline V gene encodes CDR1 SGHTA and CDR2 FQGTGA. As DNA, the CDR3 is TGTGCCAGCAGCTTATGGGCAGGGACCACAGATACGCAGTATTTT. Protein product: CASSLWAGTTDTQYF.